This TCR beta chain was sequenced for a study of cytomegalovirus exposure and HLA in healthy donors (dated by TCRdb to the late 2010s). As for the study more broadly: An earlier analysis of approximately 640 of the donors reported 250 to 350 Gb of sequence data and some 100 million unique TCR beta sequences from some 180 million T cells. An early release that covered approximately 600 HLA-typed donors contained approximately 300 gigabases of sequencing data and 80 million or so unique TCR sequences. Among the 398 genotyped donors, around 81% belonged to the genetic ancestry cluster associated with self-reported Caucasian donors. The study aimed to test whether signatures of past pathogen exposure could be identified by cataloging public T cell receptors. Using immunosequencing, the study profiled T cell repertoires from 550 to 750 subjects and related those repertoires to cytomegalovirus serostatus. Besides the first cohort of 666 subjects, a separate validation cohort made up of 120 or so different subjects was used. The study combined high-throughput TCR immunosequencing, statistical association of individual TCRs with disease status, and machine learning to predict cytomegalovirus infection status. To study patterns of TCR occurrence, a later analysis re-analyzed previously published TCR beta repertoires from 700 or so donors and added high-resolution HLA genotyping. The later analysis used no new phenotypic data to find candidate immune exposures, relying instead on TCR beta sequences and their occurrence across donors. An earlier analysis of approximately 500 of the donors applied high-throughput TCR beta sequencing to assess whether each TCR beta V gene segment acted as functional or pseudogenic. Donor age, sex, ethnicity and CMV serostatus were compiled together with the repertoire data. Genome-wide SNP genotypes for about three fifths of the roughly 700 donors were used in a later genetic analysis, which treated that subset as a discovery cohort. All discovery cohort repertoires had been generated on a single sequencing platform. Class I and class II HLA loci were covered by the typing at four-digit resolution. Typing coverage differed by locus: A, B, C, DRB1 and DQB1 were typed in about 620-640 donors, DQA1 in 522, DPA1 in around 600, and DPB1 in 450 to 480. Roughly 5 DR-DQ haplotypes were handled as single units for association and clustering, since linkage in the cohort was strong. Among some 400 genotyped donors of the cohort, an average of approximately 200,000 unique TCR beta nucleotide sequences was sequenced per donor, of which roughly 18% were non-productive.

This clone was observed a single time. Its specific antigen is unknown. No qualities accompany the bases; no much larger clone lies one base away. Overall study outcomes, separate from this receptor: Only TCR beta chains were sequenced in this cohort, and the absence of alpha or paired-chain data limited detectable features. Because HLA typing was missing for some donors at each locus, association tests included only the typed subset. In the study, around 150 TCR beta chains were listed as associated with cytomegalovirus. In a later analysis, most CMV-associated TCR beta chains were found to appear HLA-restricted, with HLA associations seemingly driven largely by CMV exposure. In a later genetic analysis, a missense DCLRE1C variant was associated with V-gene and J-gene trimming of TCR beta chains, and the association was replicated in an independent cohort. According to a later genetic analysis, donors in an Asian-associated ancestry cluster had fewer N-insertions in productive TCRs than the roughly 700-donor mean. The authors suggested that the approach could potentially be generalized to other disease states and immunological phenotypes. Assigning TCR associations to individual alleles was difficult when HLA alleles, especially DR and DQ, strongly co-occurred. Presence/absence analyses assumed roughly uniform sequencing depth across donors, an assumption that may not hold. In a later analysis, HLA-associated TCR beta chains were found to be more clonally expanded and to have lower generation probabilities than equally common non-associated chains. According to a later analysis, TCR association rates differed among HLA loci, with DRB1 alleles showing the most associated TCRs and HLA-C alleles showing the fewest. Most TCR sequences were seen in very few donors, while some public TCRs were found in many individuals. The classifier was reported to diagnose cytomegalovirus status with high specificity and sensitivity in both the original and validation cohorts. Linkage disequilibrium might explain the correlated functional status among segregating V segments, but an unknown experimental factor could not be excluded. A further reported finding was that TCR beta sequences accurately predicted the HLA-A and HLA-B alleles for most subjects in the first cohort. A cluster of highly shared sequence variants was judged likely to represent a technical artifact of the sequencing pipeline. A later analysis reported that several top co-occurrence clusters appeared linked to parvovirus B19, influenza, CMV and Epstein-Barr virus. Broadly in line with IMGT annotations, most TCR beta V segments showed up in productive rearrangements about 90% or about 30% of the time in an earlier analysis of approximately 640 of the donors. At a false discovery rate of 0.05, a later analysis linked fewer than 20,000 TCR beta sequences to specific HLA alleles. Because counts were too low, 15 or so rarely observed V segments, including chromosome 9 orphons, were excluded from the earlier analysis of about 500 of the donors. CMV serostatus was the only immune exposure information available for the cohort. In vitro tests confirmed that three of the cytomegalovirus-associated TCR beta chains recognize cytomegalovirus antigens.

The cohort comprised approximately 700 healthy bone marrow donors. At the time of sampling, all cohort members were nominally healthy, though unrecorded immune exposures were likely present. The donor tested CMV seronegative and was one of the 352 seronegative cohort members. A peripheral blood sample was provided by each donor, and peripheral blood mononuclear cells were used for TCR beta sequencing. The Qiagen DNeasy Blood Extraction Kit was used to extract genomic DNA from the blood cell samples. The receptor library was made with the immunoSEQ multiplex PCR assay. The multiplex PCR relied on a mix of 60 forward primers for TCR Vbeta segments and 13 reverse primers for TCR Jbeta segments. The CDR3 region of rearranged TCR beta genes was amplified from genomic DNA by a multiplex PCR assay. On the Illumina HiSeq System, the amplified TCR beta libraries were sequenced as 87-base-pair reads. As for the original processing: Across the roughly 670 repertoires, a later analysis counted about 81 million unique TCR beta chains, some 11 million of which were shared by at least two donors. To remove PCR and sequencing errors, raw reads were error-corrected and collapsed into unique sequences using a nearest-neighbor algorithm that merged closely related sequences. To assign V, D and J gene segments, CDR3 sequences were aligned to IMGT reference sequences. For a sequence to be retained, at least a six-nucleotide match to both a V gene segment and a J gene segment was required. Rearrangements were called productive when the CDR3 lacked stop codons and stayed in frame with V and J; all others were non-productive. Following IMGT convention, CDR3 was defined as the stretch from the second conserved V-encoded cysteine up to the conserved J-encoded phenylalanine. Sequences without an unambiguous match to a single V gene segment were excluded from the earlier analysis of about 600 of the donors. An earlier analysis of 587 of the donors classified V segments as functional when productive rearrangements were above 56.7% and as segregating when the standard deviation between donors was above 5%. A statistical classification framework was built for diagnosing cytomegalovirus status from the catalog of TCR beta chain sequences. V and J gene assignment, in a later analysis, came from comparing TCR nucleotide sequences with IMGT/GENE-DB human TR gene sequences. A later analysis assigned CDR3 sequences and most-parsimonious VDJ recombination scenarios with the TCRdist pipeline. A later analysis defined each TCR beta chain by its CDR3 amino acid sequence plus V-gene family, and excluded reads lacking a unique V-gene family. As a way to deal with suspected cross-contamination and a sequencing artifact, a later analysis dropped 500 to 700 nucleotide sequences that were highly shared and had low generation probability. A later analysis calculated a clonal expansion index for each public chain from normalized within-repertoire ranks of inferred template counts. In a later analysis, generation probabilities were computed with a VDJ recombination model fitted to out-of-frame rearrangements, and the resulting probabilities were checked against IGoR. A later analysis scored TCR-TCR, TCR-HLA and TCR-CMV co-occurrence with hypergeometric tests, applying a repertoire-size bias correction to TCR pairs. False discovery rates were estimated in a later analysis by permuting HLA or CMV assignments 20 times. In a later analysis, co-occurring TCRs were grouped using DBSCAN, with TCRdist sequence similarity added in when clustering inside HLA-allele-positive subsets. For co-occurrence clustering, repertoires with fewer than 30,000 or more than 120,000 public chains were excluded, along with four or five repertoires with anomalous nucleotide sharing. This is the immuneACCESS table as TCRdb keeps it, with only in-frame sequences that have V and J called. A part of the clones is gone; compared with another copy, unresolved V genes explain less than half, and the rest is unexplained. V, J and clone size are taken as reported in that table, and D and trimming were inferred from the DNA itself. This sample lists 100,000 to 150,000 clones; around 83% were detected once. Jointly, the top ten make up around 1.3% of the sample.

This sequence originates from a girl aged 2-10 years in good health and CMV-seronegative. The sample consisted of PBMCs.

The DNA sequence is TGCAGCGTTGGCAGGCAGGGGGAGACCCAGTACTTC. This yields the protein CSVGRQGETQYF. The chain couples TRBV29-1 to TRBJ2-5; tentative D gene TRBD1, with 6 bases matching. The CDR3 measures 12 amino acids from cysteine to phenylalanine. The CDR3 DNA has 36 bases and is translated from base 1. As encoded in the germline V gene, CDR1 is SQVTM while CDR2 is ANQGSEA. V loses 4 bases of germline sequence and J loses 5 bases, and the interval between the two ends is 11 bases. Outside the CDR3, residues come from the reference TRBV29-1 and TRBJ2-5 proteins, so the full variable domain is: SAVISQKPSRDICQRGTSLTIQCQVDSQVTMMFWYRQQPGQSLTLIATANQGSEATYESGFVIDKFPISRPNLTFSTLTVSNMSPEDSSIYLCSVGRQGETQYFGPGTRLLVL.